This T cell receptor beta chain stems from a study of blood T cell repertoires in COVID-19. About the research overall: Whether acute or convalescent, the COVID-19 samples came from the United States, Italy and Spain. The analysed material was cDNA or gDNA that came from T cells, B-cell-depleted T cells, or PBMCs.

In the original workflow: Estimates of nucleated cell counts were drawn from the amplification of reference gene primers. Assay: immunoSEQ multiplex PCR; the TCRdb copy retains only in-frame clones and omits some. Clonal size and the V and J genes are those of that table, whereas D and trimming came from the DNA. The sample has 100,000 to 120,000 clones; about three quarters are singletons. The CDR3 totals 13 residues. Germline V gene sequence: CDR1 SNHLY, CDR2 FYNNEI. V was trimmed by 8 bases and J by 4 bases, leaving 14 bases between them. This TCR was sampled from a woman between 65 and 79 years old with acute or convalescent COVID-19. The chain employs TRBV2 and TRBJ2-5, with a weak D call TRBD2 (6 bases). The sample comprised peripheral blood. CDR3: CASSGGLRETQYF. The CDR3, as DNA: TGTGCCAGCTCCGGGGGTTTGAGAGAGACCCAGTACTTC.